This TCR beta chain was sequenced during a study of blood T cell repertoires in COVID-19. Background on the study: Samples of COVID-19 (acute and convalescent) were obtained from the United States, Italy and Spain.

V gave up 4 bases and J gave up 6 bases; unmatched junction bases: 13. CDR1 is SGHNT and CDR2 is YYREEE in the germline V gene (reference sequence). The CDR3 runs 16 residues. Original analysis: Quantification of nucleated cells was approximated via reference gene primer amplification. Measured with immunoSEQ multiplex PCR; TCRdb has only the in-frame clones, and not every one. The V and J calls and the clone size are those of that table, but D and trimming were determined from the DNA. The table shows more than 150,000 clones, with more than 80% occurring only once. V gene TRBV5-4 combines with J gene TRBJ1-2; TRBD1 agrees at 9 bases. This sequence originates from a human donor in a cohort sampled during active COVID-19. The specimen sequenced was peripheral blood. This CDR3 reads CASSPGPGQGIHGYTF. CDR3 DNA: TGTGCCAGCAGCCCTGGGCCAGGACAGGGGATTCATGGCTACACCTTC. Together with reference TRBV5-4 and TRBJ1-2, the CDR3 gives the full variable domain: ETGVTQSPTHLIKTRGQQVTLRCSSQSGHNTVSWYQQALGQGPQFIFQYYREEENGRGNFPPRFSGLQFPNYSSELNVNALELDDSALYLCASSPGPGQGIHGYTFGSGTRLTVV.